The sequence of this TCR beta chain was determined in a study of response to subunit inactivated influenza vaccine. TCRdb passed the RT-PCR reads through MiXCR, listing each CDR3 protein once. The sample includes 500,000 to 600,000 distinct CDR3 sequences, over 10% of them seen just once. V was clipped by 0 bases and J by 6 bases, with 9 bases between them. This CDR3 comprises 14 residues. The germline V gene encodes CDR1 MGHRA and CDR2 YSYEKL. Only a few counts were recorded for this clonotype. Source: PBMCs from blood, taken roughly 6 weeks after vaccination. This TCR was sampled from a man between 45 and 60 years old who received an inactivated influenza vaccine. The chain uses TRBV4-1 and TRBJ2-4, with a weak D call TRBD2 (5 bases). The CDR3 loop reads CASSQDSLANIQYF. As DNA, the CDR3 is TGCGCCAGCAGCCAAGATAGCCTAGCAAACATTCAGTACTTC.